The entry below gives a single T cell receptor beta chain sequence along with its context. This clonotype has a count of ten or more. The antigen it recognizes is unknown. Qualities for individual bases were not recorded, and no much larger clone is one base off. A case-control design nested within a healthcare worker cohort in London, UK, was used, with weekly nasopharyngeal swab PCR tests and blood sampling performed. Between 23 and 31 March 2020, the week of the UK lockdown, healthcare workers were enrolled and then followed up weekly for as long as 16 weeks. This record belongs to a study of early T cells in non-severe SARS-CoV-2 infection (dated by TCRdb to the early 2020s). About the study as a whole: Bulk RNA from unsorted whole blood was used for TCR sequencing, so alpha and beta chains could not be paired.

V and J are truncated by 1 base and 6 bases respectively, leaving an intervening sequence of 11 bases. CDR1 and CDR2 are read off the germline V gene (reference sequence) as GTSNPN and SVGIG. Reading from cysteine to phenylalanine, the CDR3 counts 13 amino acids. Only CDR3 DNA is held: 39 bases, read in frame from base 1. Libraries were constructed by 5' RACE. The instrument was a NextSeq 500. To correct for sequencing error and PCR bias, the TCR library protocol tagged individual cDNA molecules with unique molecular identifiers. Sequencing covered both TCR alpha and beta chains, and within each sample the abundances of alpha and beta sequences were tightly co-correlated. Processing in the source paper ran as follows. Decombinator V4 was used to annotate the V gene, J gene and CDR3 of the TCR sequences. TCRs were defined as expanded if a significant change between any two time points was detected under a Poisson model with p below 0.0001. Abundances of TCRs were expressed as counts per million after normalisation to the total number of TCRs sequenced in each sample. MAIT TCRs were defined by TRAV1-2 paired with TRAJ12, TRAJ20 or TRAJ33, and iNKT TCRs by TRAV10 paired with TRAJ18. VDJdb, accessed on 1 November 2021, was searched for TCRs annotated for CMV, EBV and SARS-CoV-2, and TCRs annotated for more than one antigen were excluded. TCRdb's own reprocessing of the public reads used fastp at Q25 and MiXCR and kept productive beta chains. All rows with the same CDR3 protein become a single entry with the most common DNA and genes. The V and J calls here are based on TCRdb, not the publication. Counted in this sample were about 18,000 distinct CDR3 sequences; under 7.5% of them appeared once. The ten largest clonotypes hold roughly 6.1% of the sample.

What the research found in general, with its limitations: VDJdb matching was skewed toward anti-spike CD8 responses and likely underestimated virus-specific expansions by missing private and CD4 specificities.

This sequence originates from an adult who was a healthcare worker with PCR-confirmed SARS-CoV-2 infection or an uninfected control (not recorded which). The rearranged segments are TRBV30 and TRBJ2-3, with no confidently assigned D gene. The sequencing input was whole blood. In nucleotides, the sequence is TGTGCCTGGAGTGCCTTGAAAGGGGATACGCAGTATTTT. Translation gives CAWSALKGDTQYF. Joined to the reference TRBV30 and TRBJ2-3 proteins, this CDR3 gives the full variable domain: SQTIHQWPATLVQPVGSPLSLECTVEGTSNPNLYWYRQAAGRGLQLLFYSVGIGQISSEVPQNLSASRPQDRQFILSSKKLLLSDSGFYLCAWSALKGDTQYFGPGTRLTVL.